One and the same sample provided the 12 T cell receptor beta chains below, sequenced in a study of PD-L1 blockade in urothelial cancer. Only in-frame clones appear in the TCRdb table, and some are missing; sequencing was by immunoSEQ multiplex PCR. Altogether 50,000 or so clones are present, around 84% being singletons, with the ten largest covering about 20%. Time point meaning: pretreatment peripheral blood. The starting material was PBMCs, obtained around atezolizumab (anti-PD-L1) treatment. The receptors here all came from a man in his 60s with urothelial cancer.

The chain recombines TRBV6-5 with TRBJ2-1; the match to TRBD2 covers 16 bases. The CDR3 is 15 amino acids. V trimming: 5 bases; J trimming: 10 bases; junction bases outside the gene matches: 5. CDR1 is MNHEY, CDR2 SVGAGI, per germline. The CDR3 nucleotides are TGTGCCAGCAGTGGGACTAGCGGGGGGGCAGGGGAGCAGTTCTTC. It is translated as CASSGTSGGAGEQFF.

This chain links TRBV5-1 with TRBJ2-5; 9 positions agree with TRBD2. V lost 4 bases, J lost 2 bases, and 6 bases stayed unmatched. This CDR3 spans 15 amino acids. Germline CDR1 SGHRS, CDR2 YFSETQ. CDR3 loop: CASSEGGGGQETQYF. CDR3 in DNA: TGCGCCAGCAGCGAAGGCGGGGGGGGACAAGAGACCCAGTACTTC.

This clone was detected a few times. The chain combines TRBV7-2 with TRBJ2-7, with TRBD2 identical over 7 bases. From germline, CDR1 is SGHTA and CDR2 FQGNSA. This CDR3 has 17 amino acids. V lost 1 base to trimming and J lost 3 bases; unmatched junction nucleotides: 12. CDR3 nucleotides: TGTGCCAGCAGCTTAGGTCTCCGGGACGGGGGGAACTACGAGCAGTACTTC. Translation gives CASSLGLRDGGNYEQYF.

The chain recombines TRBV7-9 with TRBJ2-5; the match to TRBD1 covers 10 bases. V shed 5 bases and J 1 base; nucleotides not matched to a gene: 7. Per the germline V gene, CDR1 is SEHNR and CDR2 is FQNEAQ (reference sequence). The CDR3 is 16 amino acids. CDR3 bases: TGTGCCAGCAGCCCGGGACAGGGGAGCCCCCAAGAGACCCAGTACTTC. This sequence encodes CASSPGQGSPQETQYF. Variable domain in full (rest from reference TRBV7-9 and TRBJ2-5): DTGVSQNPRHKITKRGQNVTFRCDPISEHNRLYWYRQTLGQGPEFLTYFQNEAQLEKSRLLSDRFSAERPKGSFSTLEIQRTEQGDSAMYLCASSPGQGSPQETQYFGPGTRLLVL.

This sequence joins TRBV5-6 and TRBJ2-5; 12 bases line up with TRBD1. CDR3 length: 15 residues. Germline V lookup: CDR1 SGHDT, CDR2 YYEEEE. The V segment lost 5 bases and the J segment 5 bases; nucleotides outside the gene matches: 7. This CDR3 is CASSRDRGLTETQYF. The CDR3 coding sequence is TGTGCCAGCAGTCGGGACAGGGGGCTGACGGAGACCCAGTACTTC.

The rearrangement joins TRBV6-1 to TRBJ2-5, with 7 bases aligning to TRBD1. V dropped 3 bases and J dropped 1; count of bases not matched to a gene: 8. The germline CDR1 and CDR2 sequences are MNHNS and SASEGT. This CDR3 is built from 16 residues. The CDR3 DNA follows: TGTGCCAGCAGTGAGCCCGACAGGGTCCTCCAAGAGACCCAGTACTTC. The encoded protein is CASSEPDRVLQETQYF.

The rearrangement joins TRBV18 to TRBJ2-6; D is unclear. Germline V CDR1 and CDR2: KGHSH, LQKENI. The length of the CDR3 is 15 residues. Between the trimmed V and J ends, which lost 1 base and 0 bases, there was a span of 4 bases. This CDR3 reads CASSPQASGANVLTF. The CDR3 DNA is TGTGCCAGCTCACCACAAGCCTCTGGGGCCAACGTCCTGACTTTC.

This chain connects TRBV2 to TRBJ2-7; D ambiguous. The V end was cut by 6 bases, the J end by 2 bases, with 5 bases between. Germline V CDR1 and CDR2: SNHLY, FYNNEI. The length of the CDR3 is 11 residues. The CDR3 protein is CASSATYEQYF. The CDR3 nucleotides read TGTGCCAGCAGCGCGACCTACGAGCAGTACTTC.

This chain joins TRBV2 and TRBJ2-1; D not resolved. This CDR3 region has 14 residues. Germline V gives CDR1 SNHLY, CDR2 FYNNEI. V was pared by 6 bases and J by 9 bases, with 18 bases between. CDR3 DNA: TGTGCCAGCAGCCTCGCCCAGGTTTGGCCTGAGCAGTTCTTC. Residues: CASSLAQVWPEQFF.

The J gene is TRBJ1-2, the V gene TRBV30; D is perhaps TRBD1 (5 bases). Trimming removed 1 base at V and 7 bases at J, with 19 bases between. The CDR3 length is 15 residues. Per germline, CDR1 GTSNPN and CDR2 SVGIG (reference sequence). The CDR3 here is CAWSAAWAGWPGYTF. CDR3 sequence (DNA): TGTGCCTGGAGTGCCGCTTGGGCAGGGTGGCCTGGCTACACCTTC.

In regard to this clone: The junction does not match germline at one end; this may be a read error. The genes are TRBV18 and TRBJ1-2, with a possible D match to TRBD1 (5 bases). CDR1 is KGHSH, CDR2 LQKENI, per germline. This CDR3 comprises 12 residues. The CDR3: CASSATGTPPSF. In nucleotides, the CDR3 is TGTGCCAGCTCAGCGACCGGGACTCCACCCTCCTTC.

The chain employs TRBV27 and TRBJ2-7; TRBD2 matches 8 bases. Germline V gives CDR1 MNHEY, CDR2 SMNVEV (reference sequence). This CDR3 region has 14 residues. With 3 bases clipped from V and 3 bases from J, the junction kept 4 bases outside the gene matches. CDR3 sequence (DNA): TGTGCCAGCAGTTTTTTTAGCGGGGACTACGAGCAGTACTTC. Translated: CASSFFSGDYEQYF.